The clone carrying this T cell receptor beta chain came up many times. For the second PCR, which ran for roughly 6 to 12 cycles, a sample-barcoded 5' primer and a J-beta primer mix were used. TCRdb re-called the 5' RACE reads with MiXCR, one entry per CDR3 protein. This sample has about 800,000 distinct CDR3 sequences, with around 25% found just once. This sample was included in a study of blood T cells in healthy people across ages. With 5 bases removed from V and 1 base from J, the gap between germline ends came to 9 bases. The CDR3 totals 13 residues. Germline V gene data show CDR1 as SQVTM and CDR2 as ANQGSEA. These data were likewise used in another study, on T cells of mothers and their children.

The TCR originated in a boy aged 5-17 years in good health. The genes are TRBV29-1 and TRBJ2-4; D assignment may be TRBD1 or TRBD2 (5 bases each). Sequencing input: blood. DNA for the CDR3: TGCAGCGTTTCCAGGGAGGCCAAAAACATTCAGTACTTC. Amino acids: CSVSREAKNIQYF.